These 12 T cell receptor beta chains came from one sample sequenced in a study of blood T cell repertoires in COVID-19. Sequenced by immunoSEQ multiplex PCR; TCRdb stores in-frame clones only, minus some. The table records about 200,000 clones, 88% of them present only once. Sequencing input: peripheral blood. The receptors derive from a man younger than 35 with active or convalescent COVID-19.

The genes are TRBV11-2 and TRBJ2-1; D possibly corresponds to TRBD2 (5 bases). V lost 4 bases, J lost 6 bases, and 22 bases lay in between. CDR3 length equals 17 residues. Looked up from germline, CDR1 is SGHAT and CDR2 is FQNNGV. The chain's CDR3 is CASSSLAGSFMSNEQFF. The CDR3 DNA is TGTGCCAGCAGCTCCCTGGCTGGGAGTTTCATGAGCAATGAGCAGTTCTTC.

The chain couples TRBV4-3 to TRBJ1-6; no definite D call. The germline V gene encodes CDR1 LGHNA and CDR2 YSLEER. The CDR3 consists of 14 residues. V shed 3 bases and J shed 7 bases, with 10 bases lying between them. The CDR3 loop is CASSHQVENSPLHF. CDR3 nucleotide sequence: TGCGCCAGCAGCCACCAAGTAGAAAATTCACCCCTCCACTTT.

V is TRBV18 and J is TRBJ1-2; 7 bases match TRBD1. V dropped 3 bases and J dropped 2; count of bases not matched to a gene: 9. The CDR3 contains 16 residues. Germline CDR1 is KGHSH and CDR2 is LQKENI. CDR3 residues: CASSPSGTEGNYGYTF. DNA of the CDR3: TGTGCCAGCTCACCGTCCGGGACAGAGGGAAACTATGGCTACACCTTC.

Notes on this clone: The same CDR3 arises from other DNA sequences in this sample as well. The chain links TRBV9 to TRBJ2-2; TRBD1 matches at 7 bases. In germline, CDR1 is SGDLS, CDR2 YYNGEE. The V gene end was trimmed by 2 bases and the J gene end by 1 base; junction bases not matched to a gene: 2. There are 15 residues in the CDR3. CDR3 coding DNA: TGTGCCAGCAGCGTTGGGACAGAGAACACCGGGGAGCTGTTTTTT. Residues: CASSVGTENTGELFF.

This clone was picked up one time. This chain links TRBV12-5 with TRBJ1-3; TRBD1 matches at 11 bases. The CDR3 consists of 19 residues. The ends lost 0 bases at V and 0 bases at J; junction bases unmatched: 7. Per the germline V gene, CDR1 is LGHNT and CDR2 is FRNRAP. In nucleotides, the CDR3 is TGTGCTAGTGGTTTGGTAGGGTGGACAGGGGGCTTCTCTGGAAACACCATATATTTT. Its translation: CASGLVGWTGGFSGNTIYF.

The chain is built from TRBV30 and TRBJ1-4; D unresolved. CDR3 size: 13 residues. Germline CDR1 and CDR2: GTSNPN and SVGIG (reference sequence). Here the CDR3 reads CALGGTTNEKLFF. The CDR3 DNA follows: TGTGCTCTGGGAGGCACAACTAATGAAAAACTGTTTTTT. Using reference TRBV30 and TRBJ1-4 for the parts outside the CDR3, the full variable domain is SQTIHQWPATLVQPVGSPLSLECTVEGTSNPNLYWYRQAAGRGLQLLFYSVGIGQISSEVPQNLSASRPQDRQFILSSKKLLLSDSGFYLCALGGTTNEKLFFGSGTQLSVL.

The gene calls are TRBV6-4 and TRBJ1-6; a weak D match, TRBD1 (6 bases). The CDR3 covers 16 residues. Per the germline V gene, CDR1 is MRHNA and CDR2 is SNTAGT. V was shortened by 2 bases and J by 3 bases, with 11 bases between the two germline ends. The CDR3 DNA sequence: TGTGCCAGCAGTGACACGACGACAGGCTATAATTCACCCCTCCACTTT. The encoded protein is CASSDTTTGYNSPLHF.

The chain is built from TRBV7-8 and TRBJ1-5; tentative D call: TRBD1 (5 bases). Trimming took off 5 bases at V and 2 bases at J, with 10 bases between the two ends. CDR1 is SGHVS and CDR2 is FQNEAQ in the germline V gene. The CDR3 has 14 amino acids. The CDR3 region has the DNA TGTGCCAGCAGCACCCAGACAGGCAATCAGCCCCAGCATTTT. Translation gives CASSTQTGNQPQHF.

The CDR3 spells CASSATLGTSGGTDTQYF. Here the CDR3 DNA reads TGTGCCAGCAGCGCGACTCTAGGGACTAGCGGGGGCACAGATACGCAGTATTTT. V and J are TRBV9 and TRBJ2-3; 13 bases are a match to TRBD2. The CDR3 contains 18 residues. Germline CDR1 SGDLS, CDR2 YYNGEE. V trimming: 3 bases; J trimming: 1 base; junction bases outside the gene matches: 8.

The chain links TRBV4-3 to TRBJ2-2, with TRBD2 identical over 8 bases. The CDR3 is 16 residues long. V lost 0 bases to trimming and J lost 5 bases; unmatched junction nucleotides: 5. CDR1 is LGHNA, CDR2 YSLEER, per germline. CDR3 coding DNA: TGCGCCAGCAGCCAAGATACGGGAGGGGGAACCGGGGAGCTGTTTTTT. This sequence encodes CASSQDTGGGTGELFF.

The V call is TRBV4-1, the J call TRBJ2-1; 10 nucleotides match TRBD1. The germline V gene encodes CDR1 MGHRA and CDR2 YSYEKL. The CDR3 sequence is 15 residues long. V trimming: 3 bases; J trimming: 5 bases; junction bases outside the gene matches: 4. The CDR3 is CASSQGQGFDNEQFF. DNA for the CDR3: TGCGCCAGCAGCCAGGGACAGGGGTTCGACAATGAGCAGTTCTTC.

This rearrangement joins TRBV3-1 (or the pseudogene TRBV3-2) to TRBJ2-1, with TRBD1 as a possible D gene (7 bases). Germline loops: CDR1 LGHDT, CDR2 YNNKEL (reference sequence). Trimming removed 9 bases at V and 10 bases at J, with 16 bases between. The length of the CDR3 is 12 residues. The CDR3 region is CASVKGAGEQFF. The DNA of the CDR3 is TGTGCCAGTGTAAAGGGGGCGGGAGAGCAGTTCTTC.